This T cell receptor (beta chain) was identified during a study of PD-1 blockade in classical Hodgkin lymphoma. Study-level results: Whatever underlies the repertoire differences (possibly disease activity or prior therapy) remains undefined. Those patients who began receiving nivolumab less than 1 year after ASCT had lower diversity, and they were excluded.

Sequenced by immunoSEQ multiplex PCR; TCRdb stores in-frame clones only, minus some. The sample contains more than 140,000 clones, around 84% of which appear only once. In every patient, relapse followed autologous stem cell transplantation, while exposure to brentuximab vedotin differed. V shed 5 bases, J shed 4 bases, and the junction held 2 bases outside the gene matches. The CDR3 sequence is 12 residues long. Germline CDR1 reads SQVTM; CDR2 reads ANQGSEA. Details on this clone: Its specificity is not known.

The source is a human donor with classical Hodgkin lymphoma. The sequencing here drew on peripheral blood mononuclear cells (PBMCs), taken before the second cycle of nivolumab. The chain is built from TRBV29-1 and TRBJ2-1; 7 nucleotides match TRBD2. In nucleotides, the CDR3 is TGCAGCGTTAGCGGGGAATACAATGAGCAGTTCTTC. Encoded protein: CSVSGEYNEQFF.